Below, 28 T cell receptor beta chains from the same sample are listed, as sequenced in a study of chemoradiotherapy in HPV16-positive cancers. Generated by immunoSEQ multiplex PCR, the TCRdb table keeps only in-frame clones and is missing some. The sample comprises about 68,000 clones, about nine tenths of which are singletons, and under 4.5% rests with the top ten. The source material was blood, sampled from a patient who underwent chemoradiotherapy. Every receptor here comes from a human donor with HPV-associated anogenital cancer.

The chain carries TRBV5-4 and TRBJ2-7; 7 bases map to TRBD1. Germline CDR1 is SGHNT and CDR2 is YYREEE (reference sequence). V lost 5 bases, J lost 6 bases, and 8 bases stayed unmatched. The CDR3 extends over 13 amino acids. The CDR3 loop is CASRPGQAVEQYF. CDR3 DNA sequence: TGTGCCAGCAGACCAGGACAGGCTGTCGAGCAGTACTTC.

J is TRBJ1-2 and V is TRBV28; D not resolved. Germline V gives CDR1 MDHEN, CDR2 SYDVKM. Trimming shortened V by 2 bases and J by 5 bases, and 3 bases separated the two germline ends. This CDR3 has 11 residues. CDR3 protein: CASSLEYGYTF. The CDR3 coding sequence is TGTGCCAGCAGTTTAGAATATGGCTACACCTTC.

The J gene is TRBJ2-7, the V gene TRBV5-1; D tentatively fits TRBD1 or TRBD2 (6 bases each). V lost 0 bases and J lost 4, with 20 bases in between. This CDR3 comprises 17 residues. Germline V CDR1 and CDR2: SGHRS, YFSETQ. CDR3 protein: CASSLDSIGGTKYEQYF. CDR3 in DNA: TGCGCCAGCAGCTTGGATAGTATCGGGGGCACCAAGTACGAGCAGTACTTC.

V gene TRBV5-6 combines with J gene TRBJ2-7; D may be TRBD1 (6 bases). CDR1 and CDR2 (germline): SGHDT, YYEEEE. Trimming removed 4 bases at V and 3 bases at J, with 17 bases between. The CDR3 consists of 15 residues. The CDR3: CASSLRLQGVYEQYF. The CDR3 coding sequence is TGTGCCAGCAGCCTGCGGTTACAGGGAGTCTACGAGCAGTACTTC.

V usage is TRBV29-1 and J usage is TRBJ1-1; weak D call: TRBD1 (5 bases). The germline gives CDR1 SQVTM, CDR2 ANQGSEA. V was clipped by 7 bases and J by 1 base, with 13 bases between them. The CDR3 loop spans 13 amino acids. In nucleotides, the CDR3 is TGCAGCGACGGACAAGGAGGGAACACTGAAGCTTTCTTT. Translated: CSDGQGGNTEAFF. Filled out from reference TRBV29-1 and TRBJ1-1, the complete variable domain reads SAVISQKPSRDICQRGTSLTIQCQVDSQVTMMFWYRQQPGQSLTLIATANQGSEATYESGFVIDKFPISRPNLTFSTLTVSNMSPEDSSIYLCSDGQGGNTEAFFGQGTRLTVV.

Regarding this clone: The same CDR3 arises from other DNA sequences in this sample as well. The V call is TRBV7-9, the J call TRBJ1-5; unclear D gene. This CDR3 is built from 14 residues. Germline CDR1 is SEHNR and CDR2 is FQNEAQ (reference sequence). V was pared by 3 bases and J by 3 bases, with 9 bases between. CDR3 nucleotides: TGTGCCAGCAGCTTGGCTGGGCCCAATCAGCCCCAGCATTTT. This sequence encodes CASSLAGPNQPQHF.

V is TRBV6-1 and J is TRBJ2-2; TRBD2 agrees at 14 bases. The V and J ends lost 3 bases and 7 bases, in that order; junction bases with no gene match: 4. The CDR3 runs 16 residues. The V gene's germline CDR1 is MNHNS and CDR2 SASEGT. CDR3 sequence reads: CASSDWGLAGDGELFF. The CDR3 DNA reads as TGTGCCAGCAGTGATTGGGGACTAGCGGGAGACGGGGAGCTGTTTTTT.

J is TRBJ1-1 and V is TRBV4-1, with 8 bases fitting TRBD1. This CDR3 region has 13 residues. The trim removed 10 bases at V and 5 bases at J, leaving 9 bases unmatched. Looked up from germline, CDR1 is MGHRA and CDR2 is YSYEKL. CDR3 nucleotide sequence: TGCGCCACCGGAAAGACAGGGGAGACTGAAGCTTTCTTT. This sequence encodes CATGKTGETEAFF.

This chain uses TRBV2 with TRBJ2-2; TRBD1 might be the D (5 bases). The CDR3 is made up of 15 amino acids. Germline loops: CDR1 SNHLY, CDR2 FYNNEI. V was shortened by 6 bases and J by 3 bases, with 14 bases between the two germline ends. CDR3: CASRSQGLDTGELFF. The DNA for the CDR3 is TGTGCCAGCAGATCCCAGGGATTGGACACCGGGGAGCTGTTTTTT.

DNA for the CDR3: TGCGCCAGCAGCCGGAGGGGGGACAGCTCCTACAATGAGCAGTTCTTC. The encoded protein is CASSRRGDSSYNEQFF. The V call is TRBV5-1, the J call TRBJ2-1; weak D call: TRBD1 (7 bases). The germline V gene has CDR1 SGHRS and CDR2 YFSETQ. The CDR3 is 16 residues long. Trimming left V 4 bases short and J 0 bases short, with 14 bases between.

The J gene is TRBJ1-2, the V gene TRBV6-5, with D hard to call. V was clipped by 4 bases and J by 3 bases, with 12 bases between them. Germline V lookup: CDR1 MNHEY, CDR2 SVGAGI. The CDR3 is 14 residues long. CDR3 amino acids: CASSFRPRDYGYTF. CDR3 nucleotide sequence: TGTGCCAGCAGTTTCCGCCCGAGAGACTATGGCTACACCTTC.

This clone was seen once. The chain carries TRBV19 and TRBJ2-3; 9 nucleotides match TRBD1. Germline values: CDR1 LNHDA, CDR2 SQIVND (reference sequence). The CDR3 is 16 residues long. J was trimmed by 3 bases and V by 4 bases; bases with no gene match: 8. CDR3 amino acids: CASSTPPGQGTDTQYF. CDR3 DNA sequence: TGTGCCAGTAGTACCCCACCGGGACAGGGAACAGATACGCAGTATTTT.

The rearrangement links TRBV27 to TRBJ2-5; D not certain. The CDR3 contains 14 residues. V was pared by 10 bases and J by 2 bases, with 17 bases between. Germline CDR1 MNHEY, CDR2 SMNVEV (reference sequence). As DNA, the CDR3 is TGTGCCACCGACCTCAGACGGATTCAAGAGACCCAGTACTTC. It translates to CATDLRRIQETQYF.

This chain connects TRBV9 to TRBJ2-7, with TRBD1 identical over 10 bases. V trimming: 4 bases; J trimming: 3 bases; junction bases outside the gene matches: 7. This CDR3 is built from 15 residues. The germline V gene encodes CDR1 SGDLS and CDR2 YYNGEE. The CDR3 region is CASSPGQGVDYEQYF. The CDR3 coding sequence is TGTGCCAGCAGCCCCGGACAGGGGGTTGACTACGAGCAGTACTTC.

The CDR3 is CARGGRTDTQYF. Written as DNA, the CDR3 is TGTGCCAGGGGCGGGAGGACAGATACGCAGTATTTT. The chain carries TRBV2 and TRBJ2-3; 8 bases agree with TRBD2. The CDR3 is made up of 12 amino acids. The germline gives CDR1 SNHLY, CDR2 FYNNEI. V was clipped by 9 bases and J by 3 bases; unmatched bases: 2.

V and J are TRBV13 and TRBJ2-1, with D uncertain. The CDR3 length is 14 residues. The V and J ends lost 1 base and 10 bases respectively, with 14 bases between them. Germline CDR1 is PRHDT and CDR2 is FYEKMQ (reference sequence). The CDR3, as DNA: TGTGCCAGCAGCTTAGTCTCCTCACTTGTGGAGCAGTTCTTC. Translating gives CASSLVSSLVEQFF.

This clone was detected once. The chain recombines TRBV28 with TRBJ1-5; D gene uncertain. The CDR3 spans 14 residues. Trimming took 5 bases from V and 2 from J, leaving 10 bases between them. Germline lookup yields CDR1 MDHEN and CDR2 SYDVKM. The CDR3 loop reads CASSLNLGNQPQHF. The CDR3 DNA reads TGTGCCAGCAGTCTAAATTTAGGCAATCAGCCCCAGCATTTT. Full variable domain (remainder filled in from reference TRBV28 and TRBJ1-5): DVKVTQSSRYLVKRTGEKVFLECVQDMDHENMFWYRQDPGLGLRLIYFSYDVKMKEKGDIPEGYSVSREKKERFSLILESASTNQTSMYLCASSLNLGNQPQHFGDGTRLSIL.

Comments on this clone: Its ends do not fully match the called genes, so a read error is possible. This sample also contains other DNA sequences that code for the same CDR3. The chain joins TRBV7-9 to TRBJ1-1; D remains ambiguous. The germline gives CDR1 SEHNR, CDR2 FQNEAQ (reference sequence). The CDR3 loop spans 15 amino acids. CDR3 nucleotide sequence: TGTGCCAGCAGCTTACCTGTATGGGAGAACACTGAAGCCTTCTTT. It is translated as CASSLPVWENTEAFF. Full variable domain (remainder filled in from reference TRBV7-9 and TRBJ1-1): DTGVSQNPRHKITKRGQNVTFRCDPISEHNRLYWYRQTLGQGPEFLTYFQNEAQLEKSRLLSDRFSAERPKGSFSTLEIQRTEQGDSAMYLCASSLPVWENTEAFFGQGTRLTVV.

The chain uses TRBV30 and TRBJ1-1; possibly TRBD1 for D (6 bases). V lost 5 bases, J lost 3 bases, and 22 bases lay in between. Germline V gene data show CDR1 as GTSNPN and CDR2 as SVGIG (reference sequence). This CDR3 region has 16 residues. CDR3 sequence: CAWRGVAGAPDTEAFF. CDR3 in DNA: TGTGCCTGGCGAGGGGTGGCGGGGGCTCCTGACACTGAAGCTTTCTTT.

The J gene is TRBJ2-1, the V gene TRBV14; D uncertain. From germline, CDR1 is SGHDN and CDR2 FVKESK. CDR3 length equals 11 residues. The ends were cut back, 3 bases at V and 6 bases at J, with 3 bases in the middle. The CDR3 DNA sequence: TGTGCCAGCAGCCACAGCAATGAGCAGTTCTTC. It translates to CASSHSNEQFF.

The CDR3 is CASSESFGRDGEYNEQFF. For the CDR3, the DNA is TGCGCCAGCAGTGAGTCATTTGGCCGGGACGGAGAGTACAATGAGCAGTTCTTC. This chain uses TRBV10-1 with TRBJ2-1; D is perhaps TRBD1 or TRBD2 (5 bases each). This CDR3 spans 18 amino acids. V was pared by 0 bases and J by 4 bases, with 19 bases between. CDR1 WNHNN and CDR2 SYGVQD come from the germline V gene (reference sequence).

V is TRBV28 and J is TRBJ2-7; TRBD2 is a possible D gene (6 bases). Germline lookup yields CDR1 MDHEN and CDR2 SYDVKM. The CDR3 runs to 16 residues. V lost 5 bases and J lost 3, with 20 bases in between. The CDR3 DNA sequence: TGTGCCAGCAGTCCCCACCTGGGCGGAGGGATCTACGAGCAGTACTTC. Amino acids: CASSPHLGGGIYEQYF.

CDR3 nucleotide sequence: TGTGCCAGCAGTTTCGGGGTAATGGGTGAGCAGTTCTTC. This codes for CASSFGVMGEQFF. The chain uses TRBV27 and TRBJ2-1; TRBD2 might be the D (5 bases). The V gene lost 3 bases and the J gene lost 9 bases, with 12 bases spanning the gap. The CDR3 consists of 13 residues. Germline V lookup: CDR1 MNHEY, CDR2 SMNVEV (reference sequence).

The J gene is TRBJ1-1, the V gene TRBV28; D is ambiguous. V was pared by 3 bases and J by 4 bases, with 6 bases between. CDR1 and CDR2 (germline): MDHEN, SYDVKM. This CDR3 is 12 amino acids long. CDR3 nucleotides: TGTGCCAGCAGTTTGGCTCGCACTGAAGCTTTCTTT. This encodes CASSLARTEAFF.

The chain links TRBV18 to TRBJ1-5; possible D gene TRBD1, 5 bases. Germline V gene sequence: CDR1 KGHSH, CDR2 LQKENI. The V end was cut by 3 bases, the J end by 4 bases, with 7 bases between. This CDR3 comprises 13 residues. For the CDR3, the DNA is TGTGCCAGCTCACCGGACAAGAATCAGCCCCAGCATTTT. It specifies CASSPDKNQPQHF.

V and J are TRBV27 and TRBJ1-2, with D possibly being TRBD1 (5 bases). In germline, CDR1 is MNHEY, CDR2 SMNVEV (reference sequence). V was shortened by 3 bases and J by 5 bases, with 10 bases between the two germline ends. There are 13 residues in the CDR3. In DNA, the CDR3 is TGTGCCAGCAGTTTTGGGGGACGGTATGGCTACACCTTC. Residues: CASSFGGRYGYTF.

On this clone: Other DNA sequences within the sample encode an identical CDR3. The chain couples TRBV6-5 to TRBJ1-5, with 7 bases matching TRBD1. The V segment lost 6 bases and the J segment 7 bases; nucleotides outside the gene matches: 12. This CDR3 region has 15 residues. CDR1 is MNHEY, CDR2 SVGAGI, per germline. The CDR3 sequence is CASSPDRSGGQPQHF. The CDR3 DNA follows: TGTGCCAGCAGCCCGGACAGGAGCGGAGGCCAGCCCCAGCATTTT.

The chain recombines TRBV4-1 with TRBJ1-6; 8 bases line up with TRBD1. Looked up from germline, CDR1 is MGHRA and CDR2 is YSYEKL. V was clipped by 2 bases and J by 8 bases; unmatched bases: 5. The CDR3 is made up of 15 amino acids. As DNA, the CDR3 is TGCGCCAGCAGCCAAACCGGGACAGGAGATTCACCCCTCCACTTT. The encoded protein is CASSQTGTGDSPLHF.